The sequence of this T cell receptor (beta chain) was determined in a study of blood T cell repertoires in COVID-19. There are 17 residues in the CDR3. Trimming removed 0 bases at V and 9 bases at J, with 21 bases between. The germline CDR1 and CDR2 sequences are MGHRA and YSYEKL. Measured with immunoSEQ multiplex PCR; TCRdb has only the in-frame clones, and not every one. The top ten hold 15% to 18% of the sample, which has approximately 270,000 clones, 65% to 85% seen once. This TCR derives from a person aged 70 to 79 with COVID-19, enrolled during active disease. Material for sequencing was peripheral blood. The chain couples TRBV4-1 to TRBJ1-5; TRBD1 might be the D (5 bases). The CDR3 DNA reads as TGCGCCAGCAGCCAAGATTTCAGGGAATCTTACGTCAGGCCCCAGCATTTT. This sequence encodes CASSQDFRESYVRPQHF.